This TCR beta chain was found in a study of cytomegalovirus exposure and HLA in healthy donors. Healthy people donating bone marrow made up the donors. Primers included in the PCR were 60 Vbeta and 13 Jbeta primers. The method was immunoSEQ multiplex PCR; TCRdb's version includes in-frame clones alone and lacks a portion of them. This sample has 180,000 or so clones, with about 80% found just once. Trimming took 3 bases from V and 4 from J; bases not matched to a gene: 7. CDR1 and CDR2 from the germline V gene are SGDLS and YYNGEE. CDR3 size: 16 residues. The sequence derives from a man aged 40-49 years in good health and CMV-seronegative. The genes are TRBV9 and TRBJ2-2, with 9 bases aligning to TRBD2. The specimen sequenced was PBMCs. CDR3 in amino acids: CASSGSGSKGTGELFF. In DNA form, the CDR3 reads TGTGCCAGCAGCGGTAGCGGGAGTAAGGGCACCGGGGAGCTGTTTTTT.